This T cell receptor (beta chain) is from a study of blood T cell repertoires in COVID-19. Study background: The origin of the acute and convalescent COVID-19 samples was the United States, Italy and Spain. The cDNA or gDNA used as material had been derived from T cells, B-cell-depleted T cells, or PBMCs.

Original methodology: Estimated nucleated cell counts came from reference gene primer amplification. The protocol was immunoSEQ multiplex PCR, while the TCRdb copy is restricted to in-frame clones and leaves out a portion. V, J and clone size derive from that table, while D and trimming were established from the DNA sequence. The table has just under 150,000 clones, roughly 90% seen once. V lost 1 base and J 12 bases, leaving 13 bases between the germline ends. The CDR3 consists of 12 residues. CDR1 SGHRS and CDR2 YFSETQ come from the germline V gene. This clone was counted only a few times. The specimen sequenced was peripheral blood. The chain combines TRBV5-1 with TRBJ1-2, with D hard to call. The sequence was obtained from a woman aged 50 to 60 with acute or convalescent COVID-19. The CDR3 bases are TGCGCCAGCAGCTTGAGAGGAGGGCCCGACACCTTC. Protein product: CASSLRGGPDTF. Full variable domain (remainder filled in from reference TRBV5-1 and TRBJ1-2): KAGVTQTPRYLIKTRGQQVTLSCSPISGHRSVSWYQQTPGQGLQFLFEYFSETQRNKGNFPGRFSGRQFSNSRSEMNVSTLELGDSALYLCASSLRGGPDTFGSGTRLTVV.